The 6 T cell receptor beta chains presented below share a single source sample, sequenced in a study of blood T cell repertoires in COVID-19. Profiling relied on immunoSEQ multiplex PCR, and the TCRdb table lists in-frame clones only, not all of them. The table lists 150,000 or so clones, 75% to 90% of them singletons. Sequenced input: PBMCs or T cells enriched from blood (not recorded which). The receptors were sampled from a man between 65 and 85 years old who had been exposed to COVID-19.

Worth noting for this clone: Other DNA sequences within the sample encode an identical CDR3. The V call is TRBV18, the J call TRBJ1-1; 10 nucleotides align to TRBD1. Per germline, CDR1 KGHSH and CDR2 LQKENI. V lost 6 bases, J lost 1 base, and 5 bases stayed unmatched. The CDR3 is 15 amino acids. This CDR3 reads CASSPGQGGNTEAFF. The CDR3 nucleotides read TGTGCCAGCTCGCCCGGACAGGGGGGGAACACTGAAGCTTTCTTT.

The chain employs TRBV7-2 and TRBJ1-2; 8 nucleotides agree with TRBD1. V lost 1 base to trimming and J lost 0 bases; unmatched junction nucleotides: 7. Germline CDR1 is SGHTA and CDR2 is FQGNSA. The CDR3 covers 17 residues. The CDR3 DNA follows: TGTGCCAGCAGCTTAGTCATCGCAGGGGGCTCTAACTATGGCTACACCTTC. Protein: CASSLVIAGGSNYGYTF.

The chain employs TRBV19 and TRBJ2-1; D possibly corresponds to TRBD2 (5 bases). Looked up from germline, CDR1 is LNHDA and CDR2 is SQIVND (reference sequence). CDR3 length: 16 residues. V was cut by 0 bases and J by 5 bases, with 14 bases left in between. CDR3 residues: CASSIEVGRVNNEQFF. The CDR3 coding sequence is TGTGCCAGTAGTATAGAGGTTGGGAGAGTAAACAATGAGCAGTTCTTC.

V is TRBV7-9 and J is TRBJ1-1; maybe TRBD1 (5 bases). Trimming cost V 6 bases and J 1 base, with 15 bases left between them. The CDR3 consists of 15 residues. The germline V gene encodes CDR1 SEHNR and CDR2 FQNEAQ (reference sequence). The CDR3 loop reads CASRYRVQGNTEAFF. The CDR3 nucleotides are TGTGCCAGCAGGTACCGTGTCCAGGGGAACACTGAAGCTTTCTTT.

The gene calls are TRBV28 and TRBJ2-7, with 7 bases matching TRBD2. CDR3 length: 13 residues. Unmatched junction bases numbered 4, after V lost 1 base and J lost 7 bases. The germline V gene encodes CDR1 MDHEN and CDR2 SYDVKM. The CDR3 loop reads CASSLLGGKEQYF. The DNA for the CDR3 is TGTGCCAGCAGTTTATTGGGGGGGAAAGAGCAGTACTTC.

The rearrangement uses TRBV7-9 and TRBJ1-1; D is unclear. Per the germline V gene, CDR1 is SEHNR and CDR2 is FQNEAQ (reference sequence). V was trimmed by 1 base and J by 6 bases, leaving 9 bases between them. This CDR3 region has 13 residues. The CDR3 loop reads CASSLGEVSEAFF. DNA of the CDR3: TGTGCCAGCAGCTTAGGGGAGGTCTCTGAAGCTTTCTTT.